Below are 3 T cell receptor beta chains sequenced from a single sample in a study of blood T cell repertoires in COVID-19. Sequencing used immunoSEQ multiplex PCR; TCRdb keeps in-frame clones, though not all of them. Here the sample spans about 73,000 clones, 60% to 80% being singletons. The sequenced material came from peripheral blood. The receptors were gathered from a man in his 70s with COVID-19, enrolled during active disease.

The V call is TRBV28, the J call TRBJ1-1; D is perhaps TRBD1 (5 bases). The CDR3 loop spans 16 amino acids. The V gene's germline CDR1 is MDHEN and CDR2 SYDVKM. V lost 1 base to trimming and J lost 7 bases, with 19 bases between them. The CDR3 protein is CASSLFTITQDYEAFF. CDR3 coding DNA: TGTGCCAGCAGTTTATTCACAATTACACAGGATTATGAAGCTTTCTTT.

This clone occurred once. The rearrangement uses TRBV5-1 and TRBJ1-6; D remains unclear. Between the trimmed V and J ends, which lost 4 bases and 7 bases, there was a span of 15 bases. This CDR3 spans 15 amino acids. CDR1 is SGHRS and CDR2 is YFSETQ in the germline V gene. CDR3 protein: CASSLTMGQNSPLHF. The DNA for the CDR3 is TGCGCCAGCAGCCTCACCATGGGCCAGAATTCACCCCTCCACTTT.

The chain has TRBV3-1 (or the pseudogene TRBV3-2) and TRBJ1-4; weak D call: TRBD1 (6 bases). CDR3 length: 12 residues. Trimming pared 4 bases from V and 11 bases from J, leaving 11 bases between. The germline gives CDR1 LGHDT, CDR2 YNNKEL (reference sequence). CDR3 DNA sequence: TGTGCCAGCAGCCTGCCCCAGGGGAAACTGTTTTTT. Protein sequence: CASSLPQGKLFF.